This entry features one T cell receptor (beta chain) sequence. Its antigen is currently unknown. These data are taken from a study of post-analysis software for immune sequencing data. Findings and caveats of the study: Controls showed lower frequencies than patients for roughly five TRBV segments, and TRBV5-6, TRBV5-1 and TRBV20-1 were among these.

Unique molecular identifiers tagged the TCR beta cDNA libraries. A single record per CDR3 protein comes from TCRdb applying MiXCR to the PCR reads. The table lists some 690,000 distinct CDR3 sequences, approximately 60% of them singletons. Per germline, CDR1 SQVTM and CDR2 ANQGSEA. The V end was cut by 5 bases, the J end by 3 bases, with 17 bases between. The CDR3 loop spans 14 amino acids. Sequenced: blood. This clonotype originated in a girl under 10 years old with multiple sclerosis. The chain carries TRBV29-1 and TRBJ2-7, with D possibly matching TRBD1 (5 bases). CDR3 residues: CSVMDLTGNYEQYF. CDR3 nucleotides: TGCAGCGTTATGGACCTCACAGGAAACTACGAGCAGTACTTC.